This paragraph reports one T cell receptor (beta chain). The data stem from a study of shared clonotypes between healthy human individuals. This table comes from immunoSEQ multiplex PCR, and its TCRdb copy is limited to in-frame clones, with some not included. The repertoire includes some 1.5 million clones, 95% to 99% of them detected once, and around 0.47% sits in the top ten. The TCR sequence derives from a man aged 25 to 45 in good health. Sequenced material: naive CD4+ T cells sorted from blood. Described subset: CD45RA+ positively selected.

CDR3 sequence (DNA): TGTGCCACGCGTACAGGCCGAACTAGCACAGATACGCAGTATTTT. It codes for CATRTGRTSTDTQYF. The chain employs TRBV6-1 and TRBJ2-3; TRBD1 might be the D (5 bases). The ends were cut back, 10 bases at V and 0 bases at J, with 17 bases in the middle. This CDR3 comprises 15 residues. Germline CDR1 and CDR2: MNHNS and SASEGT.